Listed here are 24 T cell receptor beta chains from one sample, sequenced in a study of type 1 regulatory T cells. These receptors lack a known antigen. TCRdb called the reads again in MiXCR, with one record for every CDR3 protein. The sample gives around 14,000 distinct CDR3 sequences, around 13% of which show up once; roughly 14% is in the top ten. What was sequenced was cultured T cells, either the whole culture or a sorted T cell fraction (not recorded which). The receptors were sampled from a human donor in good health.

This clonotype appeared many times. V is TRBV7-9 and J is TRBJ2-5; D call uncertain. The germline gives CDR1 SEHNR, CDR2 FQNEAQ (reference sequence). This CDR3 comprises 14 residues. V shed 2 bases and J shed 5 bases, with 12 bases lying between them. The CDR3, as DNA: TGTGCCAGCAGCTTACAAATGGGTCCCGAGACCCAGTACTTC. Protein product: CASSLQMGPETQYF.

The CDR3 nucleotides read TGTGCCAGCAGCATAAGGGCAGCTTTCTTT. This gives the protein CASSIRAAFF. The chain links TRBV21-1 to TRBJ1-1. TRBV21-1 is a documented pseudogene. The CDR3 spans 10 residues.

This clonotype was detected many times. This chain connects TRBV6-1 to TRBJ2-7; 7 bases align to TRBD1. The ends lost 4 bases at V and 6 bases at J; junction bases unmatched: 6. The CDR3 runs 13 residues. CDR1 and CDR2 from the germline V gene are MNHNS and SASEGT. The chain's CDR3 is CASSVDRDGEQYF. The CDR3 coding sequence is TGTGCCAGCAGTGTCGACAGGGACGGCGAGCAGTACTTC.

In this sample, this clonotype turned up many times. V is TRBV13 and J is TRBJ1-2, with 7 bases aligning to TRBD1. The germline CDR1 and CDR2 sequences are PRHDT and FYEKMQ (reference sequence). V shed 5 bases, J shed 8 bases, and the junction held 11 bases outside the gene matches. The length of the CDR3 is 14 residues. The DNA for the CDR3 is TGTGCCAGCAGCCGCCTAGGGGGCGCAGGGGGCTACACCTTC. It is translated as CASSRLGGAGGYTF.

On this clonotype: This clone may be a read error of a much larger clone one base away. The rearrangement uses TRBV6-5 and TRBJ2-7; 7 positions match TRBD2. This CDR3 has 16 residues. The V gene's germline CDR1 is MNHEY and CDR2 SVGAGI. This CDR3 is CASRPTTSEGFYGQYF. The CDR3 bases are TGTGCCAGCAGACCCACTACTAGCGAGGGATTCTACGGGCAGTACTTC.

J is TRBJ2-1 and V is TRBV20-1; TRBD2 aligns across 10 bases. J was trimmed by 1 base and V by 6 bases; bases with no gene match: 9. CDR3 length: 16 residues. Germline-derived CDR1 and CDR2 are DFQATT and SNEGSKA (reference sequence). CDR3 DNA sequence: TGCAGTGCCTCGTCCCCTAGCGGGAGTTCCTACAATGAGCAGTTCTTC. Its protein is CSASSPSGSSYNEQFF.

This clonotype appeared a few times. This chain links TRBV7-2 with TRBJ2-7; 8 bases match TRBD2. The germline V gene has CDR1 SGHTA and CDR2 FQGNSA. Trimming at V came to 0 bases and at J to 2 bases, leaving 3 bases not matched to a gene. The CDR3 extends over 15 amino acids. The CDR3 is CASSLAMTSAYEQYF. The DNA of the CDR3 is TGTGCCAGCAGCTTAGCTATGACTAGCGCCTACGAGCAGTACTTC.

As for this clonotype: One base away lies a much larger clone, so this may be a sequencing read error. This CDR3 fails to terminate in the conserved phenylalanine or tryptophan, so it likely reflects a read error. The rearrangement uses TRBV20-1 and TRBJ2-5; 7 nucleotides line up with TRBD2. Germline CDR1 reads DFQATT; CDR2 reads SNEGSKA (reference sequence). The CDR3 sequence is 12 residues long. The CDR3 loop is CSERAGTGTQYL. In nucleotides, the CDR3 is TGCAGCGAGAGAGCGGGAACGGGGACCCAGTACCTC.

This clonotype is large within its sample. Sequence at one end of the junction differs from germline and may be a read error. The V call is TRBV5-1, the J call TRBJ2-1, with D tentatively TRBD1 (5 bases). The germline CDR1 and CDR2 sequences are SGHRS and YFSETQ. The CDR3 length is 13 residues. CDR3 nucleotides: TGTGCCAGCAGCTTTTTGCAGGGTAGTGAGCAGTTCTTC. It is translated as CASSFLQGSEQFF.

This clonotype was observed many times. V usage is TRBV5-1 and J usage is TRBJ2-5, with a possible D match to TRBD1 (5 bases). V lost 7 bases to trimming and J lost 2 bases, with 12 bases between them. This CDR3 is 13 amino acids long. The germline V gene encodes CDR1 SGHRS and CDR2 YFSETQ. The CDR3 reads CASSEQVQETQYF. In DNA form, the CDR3 reads TGCGCCAGCTCTGAACAGGTGCAAGAGACCCAGTACTTC.

This clonotype occurred a few times. The chain joins TRBV19 to TRBJ2-7; D is uncertain. CDR1 is LNHDA, CDR2 SQIVND, per germline (reference sequence). The germline V and J ends were trimmed by 4 bases and 0 bases, with 16 bases remaining between them. This CDR3 has 16 amino acids. The CDR3 protein is CASSRRGDLGSYEQYF. CDR3 DNA sequence: TGTGCCAGTAGTAGAAGAGGAGACCTAGGCTCCTACGAGCAGTACTTC.

The chain employs TRBV30 and TRBJ1-5, with D maybe TRBD1 (5 bases). Trimming shortened V by 3 bases and J by 6 bases, and 12 bases separated the two germline ends. Germline V gene sequence: CDR1 GTSNPN, CDR2 SVGIG (reference sequence). The length of the CDR3 is 13 residues. The CDR3 coding sequence is TGTGCCTGGAGCGCGGAGGGGAGTCAGCCCCAGCATTTT. Its protein is CAWSAEGSQPQHF.

This clonotype was observed many times. The V and J genes are TRBV29-1 and TRBJ1-1; possible D gene TRBD1, 5 bases. Germline V lookup: CDR1 SQVTM, CDR2 ANQGSEA. There are 11 residues in the CDR3. V gave up 4 bases and J gave up 4 bases, with 7 bases separating them. CDR3 loop: CSVGGATEAFF. The CDR3 DNA follows: TGCAGCGTTGGAGGGGCCACTGAAGCTTTCTTT.

Only a few counts were recorded for this clonotype. V gene TRBV20-1 combines with J gene TRBJ1-5, with 9 bases fitting TRBD1. The CDR3 is 13 residues long. Germline lookup yields CDR1 DFQATT and CDR2 SNEGSKA (reference sequence). V was pared by 4 bases and J by 6 bases, with 4 bases of the junction left unmatched. The CDR3 sequence is CSANPGQGQPQHF. The CDR3 bases are TGCAGTGCTAACCCGGGACAGGGTCAGCCCCAGCATTTT.

The CDR3, as DNA: TGTGCCAGCAGCGGAAGAACGACAGGGTATAATGGCTACACCTTC. This translates into CASSGRTTGYNGYTF. The J gene is TRBJ1-2, the V gene TRBV5-4, with 7 bases identical to TRBD1. CDR1 is SGHNT, CDR2 YYREEE, per germline (reference sequence). CDR3 length: 15 residues. V shed 4 bases, J shed 6 bases, and the junction held 12 bases outside the gene matches. Combining the CDR3 with reference TRBV5-4 and TRBJ1-2 gives the whole variable domain ETGVTQSPTHLIKTRGQQVTLRCSSQSGHNTVSWYQQALGQGPQFIFQYYREEENGRGNFPPRFSGLQFPNYSSELNVNALELDDSALYLCASSGRTTGYNGYTFGSGTRLTVV.

This clonotype was seen repeatedly, ten times or more. The chain employs TRBV6-5 and TRBJ1-2; TRBD1 agrees at 8 bases. CDR3 length: 13 residues. Germline CDR1 is MNHEY and CDR2 is SVGAGI. J lost 3 bases, V lost 5 bases, and 2 bases had no gene match. The CDR3 region has the DNA TGTGCCAGCAGTCAGGGGGCGCACTATGGCTACACCTTC. Translation gives CASSQGAHYGYTF.

V is TRBV7-9 and J is TRBJ2-5, with a weak D call TRBD2 (6 bases). The CDR3 contains 12 residues. Germline V gives CDR1 SEHNR, CDR2 FQNEAQ (reference sequence). The V end lost 8 bases, the J end lost 4 bases, and 11 bases lay between the germline ends. CDR3 in amino acids: CASRQEGETQYF. The CDR3 nucleotides are TGTGCCAGCCGGCAGGAGGGAGAGACCCAGTACTTC.

This clonotype was seen repeatedly, ten times or more. This sequence joins TRBV5-1 and TRBJ1-5; a weak D match, TRBD1 (6 bases). CDR3 size: 15 residues. The germline V gene encodes CDR1 SGHRS and CDR2 YFSETQ. The V end lost 4 bases, the J end lost 5 bases, and 16 bases lay between the germline ends. This chain's CDR3 is CASSPGTLKDQPQHF. In nucleotides, the CDR3 is TGCGCCAGCAGCCCGGGGACACTGAAGGATCAGCCCCAGCATTTT.

There are many counts of this clonotype. V is TRBV5-1 and J is TRBJ2-5; 10 nucleotides line up with TRBD2. Germline assignment: CDR1 SGHRS and CDR2 YFSETQ. After removal of 7 bases from V and 3 bases from J, the junction contained 9 bases not matched to a gene. The CDR3 has 15 residues. CDR3 in DNA: TGCGCCAGCCGCATAGCGGGAGGACAAGAAGAGACCCAGTACTTC. Residues: CASRIAGGQEETQYF.

This clonotype showed up many times. This chain links TRBV7-6 with TRBJ2-3; no firm D call. Germline assignment: CDR1 SGHVS and CDR2 FNYEAQ. Between the trimmed V and J ends, which lost 5 bases and 1 base, there was a span of 19 bases. The CDR3 is made up of 17 amino acids. The CDR3 DNA reads TGTGCCAGCAGCCTCCATACTGGCAGCGCGCGCACAGATACGCAGTATTTT. Translated, it gives CASSLHTGSARTDTQYF.

This clonotype appeared many times. The chain recombines TRBV15 with TRBJ2-7; D ambiguous. CDR1 and CDR2 from the germline V gene are LNHNV and YYDKDF (reference sequence). The CDR3 is made up of 14 amino acids. The V gene lost 0 bases and the J gene lost 3 bases, with 9 bases spanning the gap. The DNA for the CDR3 is TGTGCCACCAGCAGAGAAGGGCCCGGCTACGAGCAGTACTTC. Its protein is CATSREGPGYEQYF.

Only a few counts were recorded for this clonotype. This chain uses TRBV5-1 with TRBJ2-2; TRBD2 agrees at 10 bases. This CDR3 has 14 residues. The germline V gene encodes CDR1 SGHRS and CDR2 YFSETQ. V gave up 5 bases and J gave up 3 bases; unmatched junction bases: 1. The CDR3 loop is CASRLAGDTGELFF. For the CDR3, the DNA is TGCGCCAGCAGGCTAGCGGGAGACACCGGGGAGCTGTTTTTT.

This clonotype came up many times. V gene TRBV4-3 combines with J gene TRBJ1-2; D unresolved. In germline, CDR1 is LGHNA, CDR2 YSLEER. The CDR3 spans 18 residues. Trimming stripped 0 bases from V and 1 base from J, with 18 bases between. The CDR3 protein is CASSQDRRSEAFNYGYTF. CDR3 sequence (DNA): TGCGCCAGCAGCCAAGATAGACGGAGCGAAGCTTTTAACTATGGCTACACCTTC.

This clonotype was counted many times. The V call is TRBV9, the J call TRBJ2-1; no reliable D call. The germline V gene encodes CDR1 SGDLS and CDR2 YYNGEE. This CDR3 is built from 14 residues. The V and J ends lost 4 bases and 3 bases respectively, with 11 bases between them. The CDR3 DNA sequence: TGTGCCAGCAGCTTCCGGGCCCTCTACAATGAGCAGTTCTTC. Amino acid sequence: CASSFRALYNEQFF.